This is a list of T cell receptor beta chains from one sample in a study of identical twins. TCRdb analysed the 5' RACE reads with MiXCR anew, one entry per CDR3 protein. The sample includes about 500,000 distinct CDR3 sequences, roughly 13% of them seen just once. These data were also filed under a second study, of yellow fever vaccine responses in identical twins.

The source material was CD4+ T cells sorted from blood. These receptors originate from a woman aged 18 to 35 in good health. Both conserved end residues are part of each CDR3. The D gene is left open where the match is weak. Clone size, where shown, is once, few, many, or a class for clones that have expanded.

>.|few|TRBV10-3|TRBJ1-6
TGTGCCATCAGCCAGGGTAATGCGTATAATTCACCCCTCCACTTT
CAISQGNAYNSPLHF
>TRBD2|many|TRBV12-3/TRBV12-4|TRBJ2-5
TGTGCCAGCACTCCGGGATCGTCGCGCGGGGGCCAAGAGACCCAGTACTTC
CASTPGSSRGGQETQYF
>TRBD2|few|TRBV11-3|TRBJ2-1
TGTGCCAGCAGCCCAAGCGGGGAAGTTACCGATGAGCAGTTCTTC
CASSPSGEVTDEQFF
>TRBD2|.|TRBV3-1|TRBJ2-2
TGTGCCAGCAGCCAAGATCATGTAGCGGGCACGAACACCGGGGAGCTGTTTTTT
CASSQDHVAGTNTGELFF
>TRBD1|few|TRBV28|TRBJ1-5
TGTGCCAGCAGTGGGACGAGGACAGGGGATCAGCCCCAGCATTTT
CASSGTRTGDQPQHF
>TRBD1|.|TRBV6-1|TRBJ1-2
TGTGCCAGCAGGGGATCGGGACAGGGGAGCTATGGCTACACCTTC
CASRGSGQGSYGYTF
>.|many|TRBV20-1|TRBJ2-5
TGCAGTTTCGGACGTATACAAGAGACCCAGTACTTC
CSFGRIQETQYF
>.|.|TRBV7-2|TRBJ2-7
TGTGCCAGCAGCTTAGGACCCAGCCCCGAGCAGTACTTC
CASSLGPSPEQYF
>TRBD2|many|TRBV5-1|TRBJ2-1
TGCGCCAGCAGCTCGACTAGCCGCTCCTACAATGAGCAGTTCTTC
CASSSTSRSYNEQFF
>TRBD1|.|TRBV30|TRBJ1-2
TGTGCCGTGACAGGGTCCCTGAATGGCTACACCTTC
CAVTGSLNGYTF
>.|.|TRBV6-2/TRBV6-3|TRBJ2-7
TGTGCCAGCAGTTACCTACTTCCCACCGGGGCGTACTTC
CASSYLLPTGAYF
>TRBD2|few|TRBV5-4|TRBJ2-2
TGTGCCAGCAGCGGCTCGGGGCTAGCGGGTACGAACACCGGGGAGCTGTTTTTT
CASSGSGLAGTNTGELFF
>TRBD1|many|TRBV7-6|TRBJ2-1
TGTGCCAGCAGCTTCGGCTATTCAGGGGGCAACCCGGACAATGAGCAGTTCTTC
CASSFGYSGGNPDNEQFF
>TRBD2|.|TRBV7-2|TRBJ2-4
TGTGCCAGCAGCCCAAGGACTAGCGGGGTTTATGGGGACATTCAGTACTTC
CASSPRTSGVYGDIQYF
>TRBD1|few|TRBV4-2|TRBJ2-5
TGTGCCAGCAGCCAAGGGGAACGAGGGACAGGAGAAGAGACCCAGTACTTC
CASSQGERGTGEETQYF
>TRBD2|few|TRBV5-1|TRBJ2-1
TGCGCCAGCAGCTTTGCGGGGGATTTATTACATGAGCAGTTCTTC
CASSFAGDLLHEQFF
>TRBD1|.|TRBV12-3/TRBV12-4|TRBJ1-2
TGTGCCAGCAGTTTTTGGGACAGGACCACTAACTATGGCTACACCTTC
CASSFWDRTTNYGYTF
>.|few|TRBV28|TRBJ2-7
TGTGCCAGCAAATCTGTCCCCTACGAGCAGTACTTC
CASKSVPYEQYF
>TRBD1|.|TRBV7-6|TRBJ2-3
TGTGCCAGCAGCTCCGGACAGGGCTTTTCATGGACAGATACGCAGTATTTT
CASSSGQGFSWTDTQYF
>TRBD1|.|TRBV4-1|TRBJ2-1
TGCGCCAGCAGCCCCCCAACGAAACCGGGACAGAACTACAATGAGCAGTTCTTC
CASSPPTKPGQNYNEQFF
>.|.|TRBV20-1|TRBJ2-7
TGCAGTGCTACGATACCCAAACCCTACGAGCAGTACTTC
CSATIPKPYEQYF
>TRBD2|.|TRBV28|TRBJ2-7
TGTGCCAGCAATCTTCTAGCGGGAGCAGCCGAGCAGTACTTC
CASNLLAGAAEQYF
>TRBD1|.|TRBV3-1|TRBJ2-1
TGTGCCAGCAGCCAAGTAGGGGGGACAGGGGGTAACAATGAGCAGTTCTTC
CASSQVGGTGGNNEQFF
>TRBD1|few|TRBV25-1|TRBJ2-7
TGTGCCAGCAGGAAGGGGACAGGGTCCTACGAGCAGTACTTC
CASRKGTGSYEQYF
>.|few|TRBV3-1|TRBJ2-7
TGTGCCAGCAGCCAAGCGGCAGGGAGTGACGAGCAGTACTTC
CASSQAAGSDEQYF
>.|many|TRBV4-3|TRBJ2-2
TGCGCCAGCAGCCAAGATCTCCGGATCGGGGAGCTGTTTTTT
CASSQDLRIGELFF
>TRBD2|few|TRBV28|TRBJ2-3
TGTGCCAGCAGTCTAAGCGGGAGTGCCTCAGATACGCAGTATTTT
CASSLSGSASDTQYF
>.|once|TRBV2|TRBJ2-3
TGTGCCAGCAAAGGAGGGACCCAAGGGACAGATACGCAGTATTTT
CASKGGTQGTDTQYF
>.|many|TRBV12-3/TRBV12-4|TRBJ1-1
TGTGCCAGCAGCCAGGTGGGGGCATTGGCCGGGGAAGCTTTCTTT
CASSQVGALAGEAFF
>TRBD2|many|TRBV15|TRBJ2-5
TGTGCCACCAGCAGAGATAGAGGATTGGCAGGGACTAGCGGTCAAGAGACCCAGTACTTC
CATSRDRGLAGTSGQETQYF
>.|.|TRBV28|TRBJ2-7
TGTGCCAGCAGTGGGGCCGGGACGGGAGCCTACGAGCAGTACTTC
CASSGAGTGAYEQYF
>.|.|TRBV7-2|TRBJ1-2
TGTGCCAGCAGCTTAGACTTCTATGGCTACACCTTC
CASSLDFYGYTF
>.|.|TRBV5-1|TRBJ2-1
TGCGCCAGCAGCGGCAGGGTGGACGACAATGAGCAGTTCTTC
CASSGRVDDNEQFF